This is a list of T cell receptor beta chains from one sample in a study of T cell responses to AZD1222 COVID-19 vaccine. Only in-frame clones appear in the TCRdb table, and some are missing; sequencing was by immunoSEQ multiplex PCR. The sample records 110,000 to 150,000 clones, 90% being singletons. The input for sequencing was peripheral blood, taken on day 0 of AZD1222 vaccination. All receptors come from an adult in good health. Each CDR3 is given with its conserved first and last residue. Fields, in order: J gene, clone size, V gene, D gene, CDR3 length, CDR3 protein, CDR3 DNA. The D gene is left open where the match is weak. Only part of the rows carry a size: once, few, many, or a class if the clone is expanded.

TRBJ2-7 . TRBV29-1 . 13 CSVLTTVLNEQYF TGCAGCGTCCTAACGACTGTTCTGAACGAGCAGTACTTC
TRBJ2-7 . TRBV29-1 . 13 CSVCTRSSYEQYF TGCAGCGTTTGTACACGCAGCTCCTACGAGCAGTACTTC
TRBJ2-2 . TRBV5-4 . 12 CASSSNAGELFF TGTGCCAGCAGCTCGAATGCCGGGGAGCTGTTTTTT
TRBJ2-2 . TRBV3-1/TRBV3-2 TRBD2 17 CARSQVFRGGPDGELFF TGTGCCCGCAGCCAAGTTTTCCGGGGGGGGCCGGACGGGGAGCTGTTTTTT
TRBJ2-5 . TRBV9 . 14 CASSAGVGQETQYF TGTGCCAGCAGCGCAGGGGTAGGCCAAGAGACCCAGTACTTC
TRBJ1-1 . TRBV6-5 . 15 CASSPWTGMNTEAFF TGTGCCAGCAGTCCATGGACGGGCATGAACACTGAAGCTTTCTTT
TRBJ1-4 . TRBV30 . 16 CAWSMGVVPTNEKLFF TGTGCCTGGAGTATGGGGGTGGTCCCAACTAATGAAAAACTGTTTTTT
TRBJ1-2 . TRBV6-1 . 13 CASSEWGKNGYTF TGTGCCAGCAGTGAATGGGGAAAGAATGGCTACACCTTC
TRBJ1-1 . TRBV5-1 . 13 CASLEGGGTEAFF TGCGCCAGCCTCGAGGGTGGGGGCACTGAAGCTTTCTTT
TRBJ2-2 . TRBV7-8 . 16 CASSFGLRENTGELFF TGTGCCAGCAGCTTCGGCCTCCGGGAGAACACCGGGGAGCTGTTTTTT
TRBJ1-2 . TRBV15 . 15 CATSRDLDVGYGYTF TGTGCCACCAGCAGAGATCTGGACGTCGGATATGGCTACACCTTC
TRBJ2-3 . TRBV3-1/TRBV3-2 . 12 CASSQVEDTQYF TGTGCCAGCAGCCAAGTGGAAGATACGCAGTATTTT
TRBJ1-1 . TRBV5-1 TRBD1 14 CASSLRTGNTEAFF TGCGCCAGCAGCTTGCGGACAGGGAACACTGAAGCTTTCTTT
TRBJ1-1 . TRBV7-8 . 13 CASSVTAFTEAFF TGTGCCAGCAGCGTGACCGCTTTCACTGAAGCTTTCTTT
TRBJ2-6 . TRBV24-1 . 16 CATSEGTGTGANVLTF TGTGCCACCAGTGAAGGTACAGGGACTGGGGCCAACGTCCTGACTTTC
TRBJ2-7 . TRBV11-2 . 13 CASSHQQGYEQYF TGTGCCAGCAGCCATCAACAGGGATACGAGCAGTACTTC
TRBJ1-1 . TRBV19 . 19 CASSGGGFYGEAPNTEAFF TGTGCCAGTAGTGGAGGGGGGTTTTACGGGGAAGCCCCGAACACTGAAGCTTTCTTT
TRBJ1-2 . TRBV9 TRBD1 17 CASSERGGGQGTYGYTF TGTGCCAGCAGCGAGAGAGGAGGGGGACAGGGGACCTATGGCTACACCTTC
TRBJ1-1 few TRBV4-2 . 14 CASKAILSNTEAFF TGTGCCAGCAAAGCCATACTATCGAACACTGAAGCTTTCTTT
TRBJ2-5 . TRBV5-1 TRBD2 13 CASSWGGEETQYF TGCGCCAGCAGCTGGGGGGGAGAAGAGACCCAGTACTTC
TRBJ2-3 . TRBV4-1 . 17 CASSSQRNGLDADTQYF TGCGCCAGCAGCTCCCAACGGAACGGACTGGACGCAGATACGCAGTATTTT
TRBJ2-7 . TRBV6-5 TRBD1 15 CASSYSGTGFYEQYF TGTGCCAGCAGTTACTCGGGGACAGGGTTCTACGAGCAGTACTTC
TRBJ1-1 once TRBV12-3/TRBV12-4 . 13 CASSLKTTTEAFF TGTGCCAGCAGTTTAAAGACGACCACTGAAGCTTTCTTT
TRBJ2-6 few TRBV15 . 15 CATSTEAEGANVLTF TGTGCCACCAGCACAGAGGCGGAGGGGGCCAACGTCCTGACTTTC
TRBJ2-7 . TRBV18 . 12 CASSPSSYEQYF TGTGCCAGCTCACCAAGCTCCTACGAGCAGTACTTC
TRBJ1-1 . TRBV6-5 TRBD1 15 CASSYGTGKNTEAFF TGTGCCAGCAGTTACGGGACAGGGAAGAACACTGAAGCTTTCTTT
TRBJ1-2 . TRBV24-1 . 11 CATSDLGGYTF TGTGCCACCAGTGATTTGGGGGGCTACACCTTC
TRBJ1-5 once TRBV23-1 . 13 CASSPRRYQPQHF TGCGCCAGCAGTCCCCGAAGGTATCAGCCCCAGCATTTT
TRBJ1-6 . TRBV5-8 . 17 CASSLILGDSYNSPLHF TGTGCCAGCAGCTTGATCCTCGGGGACTCCTATAATTCACCCCTCCACTTT
TRBJ2-5 . TRBV12-3/TRBV12-4 . 12 CASSLGRETQYF TGTGCCAGCAGCCTTGGCCGGGAGACCCAGTACTTC
TRBJ1-1 . TRBV5-1 . 13 CASSAGSFTEAFF TGCGCCAGCAGCGCGGGGTCCTTCACTGAAGCTTTCTTT
TRBJ1-4 . TRBV2 TRBD1 14 CASRPDRMIEKLFF TGTGCCAGCAGGCCGGACAGGATGATTGAAAAACTGTTTTTT
TRBJ1-2 . TRBV2 TRBD1 13 CASSEAGQPGYTF TGTGCCAGCAGTGAAGCGGGACAGCCGGGCTACACCTTC
TRBJ1-3 . TRBV6-2/TRBV6-3 . 16 CASSPTVTGSGNTIYF TGTGCCAGCAGCCCTACTGTTACGGGCTCTGGAAACACCATATATTTT
TRBJ2-3 . TRBV20-1 . 11 CSARITDTQYF TGCAGTGCTCGTATCACAGATACGCAGTATTTT
TRBJ2-3 . TRBV19 . 14 CASSIVGSTDTQYF TGTGCCAGTAGTATAGTCGGTAGCACAGATACGCAGTATTTT
TRBJ2-1 . TRBV4-1 . 15 CASSLEQSSYNEQFF TGCGCCAGCAGCCTTGAACAGAGCTCCTACAATGAGCAGTTCTTC
TRBJ2-2 . TRBV6-5 . 13 CASQGQFTGELFF TGTGCCAGCCAAGGACAGTTTACCGGGGAGCTGTTTTTT
TRBJ2-3 . TRBV7-9 TRBD2 19 CASSHGTSGRWKALDTQYF TGTGCCAGCAGCCACGGGACTAGCGGGAGGTGGAAGGCTCTGGATACGCAGTATTTT
TRBJ2-6 . TRBV19 . 17 CASSIRTWGSGANVLTF TGTGCCAGTAGTATTCGGACCTGGGGATCTGGGGCCAACGTCCTGACTTTC
TRBJ1-5 . TRBV6-6 . 15 CASSLWRGSNQPQHF TGTGCCAGCAGTCTCTGGAGGGGTAGCAATCAGCCCCAGCATTTT
TRBJ2-2 . TRBV30 TRBD1 17 CAWSPLLTGLNTGELFF TGTGCCTGGAGCCCCCTACTGACAGGGTTGAACACCGGGGAGCTGTTTTTT
TRBJ2-3 . TRBV7-2 TRBD2 15 CASSPGGREGDTQYF TGTGCCAGCAGCCCTGGGGGGCGGGAGGGAGATACGCAGTATTTT
TRBJ1-1 . TRBV5-4 . 13 CASSLRWNTEAFF TGTGCCAGCAGCTTAAGGTGGAACACTGAAGCTTTCTTT
TRBJ2-7 . TRBV6-6 . 12 CASTRGGPEQYF TGTGCCAGCACGAGGGGGGGCCCCGAGCAGTACTTC
TRBJ1-3 . TRBV9 . 12 CASSAERNTIYF TGTGCCAGCAGCGCCGAGAGAAACACCATATATTTT
TRBJ1-2 . TRBV15 . 17 CATSRDSGIPGIYGYTF TGTGCCACCAGCAGAGATTCAGGGATCCCGGGGATATATGGCTACACCTTC
TRBJ1-1 . TRBV29-1 . 11 CSVEGTREAFF TGCAGCGTTGAAGGGACACGTGAAGCTTTCTTT
TRBJ1-1 . TRBV3-1/TRBV3-2 . 14 CASSPGTRSAEAFF TGTGCCAGCAGCCCTGGGACCAGGTCCGCTGAAGCTTTCTTT
TRBJ2-7 . TRBV9 TRBD2 15 CASSVTSGSVGEQYF TGTGCCAGCAGCGTTACTAGCGGGAGCGTTGGCGAGCAGTACTTC
TRBJ2-7 . TRBV19 TRBD2 15 CASSRRNSGNYEQYF TGTGCCAGTAGCCGTCGGAATAGCGGGAACTACGAGCAGTACTTC
TRBJ2-1 once TRBV6-4 . 14 CASGSSSSYNEQFF TGTGCCAGCGGGAGCTCAAGCTCCTACAATGAGCAGTTCTTC
TRBJ2-1 . TRBV5-5 . 11 CASSYPLEQFF TGTGCCAGCAGCTACCCGCTTGAGCAGTTCTTC
TRBJ1-4 . TRBV5-1 . 14 CASSLGAENEKLFF TGCGCCAGCAGCCTCGGGGCAGAAAATGAAAAACTGTTTTTT